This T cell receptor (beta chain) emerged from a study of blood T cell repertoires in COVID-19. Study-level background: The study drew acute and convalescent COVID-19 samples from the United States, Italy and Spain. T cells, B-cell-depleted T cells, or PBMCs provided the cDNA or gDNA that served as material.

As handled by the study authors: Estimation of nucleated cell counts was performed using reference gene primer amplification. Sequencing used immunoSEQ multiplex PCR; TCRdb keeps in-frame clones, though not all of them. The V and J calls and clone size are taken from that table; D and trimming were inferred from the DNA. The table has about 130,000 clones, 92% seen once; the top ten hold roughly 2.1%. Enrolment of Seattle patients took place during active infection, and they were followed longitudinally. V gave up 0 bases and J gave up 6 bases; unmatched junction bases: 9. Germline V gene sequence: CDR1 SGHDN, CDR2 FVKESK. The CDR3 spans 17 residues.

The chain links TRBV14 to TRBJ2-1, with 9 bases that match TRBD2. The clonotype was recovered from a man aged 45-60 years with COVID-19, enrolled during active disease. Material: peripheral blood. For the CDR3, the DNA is TGTGCCAGCAGCCAAGAATCGGCGGGAGGGCCCCGCAATGAGCAGTTCTTC. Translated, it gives CASSQESAGGPRNEQFF.